The clone carrying this T cell receptor (beta chain) turned up a few times. Its antigen is currently unknown. Based on CD45RO/CCR7/CD25/CD127/CD95/CD27, CD4+ regulatory, stem cell-like memory, naive and central memory cells were sorted. The data originate from a study of beta chain features in type 1 diabetes. There are 18 residues in the CDR3. Germline V gives CDR1 SEHNR, CDR2 FQNEAQ (reference sequence). V lost 5 bases to trimming and J lost 4 bases, with 26 bases between them. Findings and limits, study-wide: Across all four CD4+ subsets, people with type 1 diabetes showed modestly shorter TCRB CDR3s.

All of the isolated RNA was reverse transcribed, so expressed TCRB transcripts were sequenced. This table comes from immunoSEQ multiplex PCR, and its TCRdb copy is limited to in-frame clones, with some not included. The sample lists more than 150,000 clones; less than 15% were seen once. This TCR was sampled from a woman under 30 in good health. This chain links TRBV7-9 with TRBJ1-1; the D gene is possibly TRBD1 (6 bases). Sequenced material: central memory CD4+ T cells from blood. The CDR3 nucleotides are TGTGCCAGCAGCCCTTGGGGGGGGGCCAGTGGGGTGAGCACTGAAGCTTTCTTT. It is translated as CASSPWGGASGVSTEAFF.